The entry below describes one T cell receptor beta chain. The V segment lost 0 bases and the J segment 6 bases; nucleotides outside the gene matches: 11. CDR3 length: 16 residues. Per germline, CDR1 SGHDT and CDR2 YYEEEE. The sample belongs to a study of T cell changes during pregnancy in multiple sclerosis. Sequencing used immunoSEQ multiplex PCR; TCRdb keeps in-frame clones, though not all of them. This repertoire shows about 40,000 clones, roughly nine tenths found once; its top ten account for over 0.95%. This TCR derives from a female donor with multiple sclerosis, enrolled in a pregnancy study. The material sequenced was peripheral blood, taken before pregnancy. The gene calls are TRBV5-6 and TRBJ2-5; 7 bases align to TRBD2. CDR3 nucleotide sequence: TGTGCCAGCAGCTTGGCCGTGTCGGGAGGAGAAAAGACCCAGTACTTC. It specifies CASSLAVSGGEKTQYF.